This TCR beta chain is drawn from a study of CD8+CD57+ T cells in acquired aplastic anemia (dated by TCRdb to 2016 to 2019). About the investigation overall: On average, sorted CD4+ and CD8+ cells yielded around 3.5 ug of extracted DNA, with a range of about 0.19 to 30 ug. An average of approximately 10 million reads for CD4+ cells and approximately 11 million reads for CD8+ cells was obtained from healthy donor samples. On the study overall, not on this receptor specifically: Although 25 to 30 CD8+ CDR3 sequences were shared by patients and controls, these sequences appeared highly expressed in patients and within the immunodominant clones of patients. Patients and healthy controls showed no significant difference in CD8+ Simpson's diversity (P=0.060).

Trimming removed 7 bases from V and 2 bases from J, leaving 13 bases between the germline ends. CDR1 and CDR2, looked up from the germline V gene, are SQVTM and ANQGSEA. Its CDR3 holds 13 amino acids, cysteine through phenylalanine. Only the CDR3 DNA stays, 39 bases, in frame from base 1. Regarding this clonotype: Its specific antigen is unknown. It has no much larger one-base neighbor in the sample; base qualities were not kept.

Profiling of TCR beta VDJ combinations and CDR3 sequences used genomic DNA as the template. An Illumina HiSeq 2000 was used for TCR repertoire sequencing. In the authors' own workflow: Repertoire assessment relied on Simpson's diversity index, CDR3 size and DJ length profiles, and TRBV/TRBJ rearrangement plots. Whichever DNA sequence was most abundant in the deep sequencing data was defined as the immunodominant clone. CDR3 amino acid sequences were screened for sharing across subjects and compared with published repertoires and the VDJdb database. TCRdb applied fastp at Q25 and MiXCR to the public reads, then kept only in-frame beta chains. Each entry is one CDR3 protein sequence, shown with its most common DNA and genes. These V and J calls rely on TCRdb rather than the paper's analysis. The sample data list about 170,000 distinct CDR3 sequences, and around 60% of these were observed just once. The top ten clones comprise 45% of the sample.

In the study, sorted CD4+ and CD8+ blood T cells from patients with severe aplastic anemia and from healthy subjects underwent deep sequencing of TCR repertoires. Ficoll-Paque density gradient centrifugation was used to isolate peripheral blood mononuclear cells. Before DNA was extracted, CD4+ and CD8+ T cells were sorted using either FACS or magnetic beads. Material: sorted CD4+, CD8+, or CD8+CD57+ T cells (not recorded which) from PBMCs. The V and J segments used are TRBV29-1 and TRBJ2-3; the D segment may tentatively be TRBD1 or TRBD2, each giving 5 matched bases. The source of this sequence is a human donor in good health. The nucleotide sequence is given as TGCAGCGCCCGAGGGACGAACACAGATACGCAGTATTTT. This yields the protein CSARGTNTDTQYF.